Sequencing of this T cell receptor (beta chain) was carried out in a study of blood T cell repertoires in COVID-19 (dated by TCRdb to 2018 to 2021). Background on the whole study: The collaborator samples originated in the United States, Italy and Spain and spanned the acute and convalescent phases of COVID-19. The prospective study material was composed of cDNA or gDNA derived from T cells, B-cell-depleted T cells, or PBMCs. The repertoires were released in a freely available public database meant as a resource for research on the immune response to SARS-CoV-2. A de-identified subject ID, COVID-19 status, age in years and sex were almost always included in the sample metadata. Samples were obtained from the ongoing ImmuneRACE study (first 160 participants) and from about 1,300 subjects provided by 6 global collaborators. Deeply sampled blood TCRbeta repertoires from subjects exposed to, actively infected with, or recovered from COVID-19 were included in the dataset. Where HLA class I and class II types were available, the types were taken from metadata supplied by the sample provider, not from assay-based typing. What the work shows at the level of the full study, not this receptor alone: The amount of clinical and demographic metadata varied by source and participant and was provided uncurated.

Turning to this clone: It lacks a known antigen. No much larger clone exists at a distance of one base, and base qualities are not known.

Whole blood was collected in K2EDTA tubes by collaborating institutions according to the institutions' own protocols. For TCRbeta analysis, collaborator samples were shipped as frozen whole blood, as isolated PBMCs, or as DNA extracted from either sample type. The CDR3 spans 17 residues, from the cysteine through the phenylalanine. CDR3 DNA only is kept here, 51 bases in frame from base 1. V loses 3 bases of germline sequence and J loses 0 bases, and the interval between the two ends is 15 bases. As encoded in the germline V gene, CDR1 is MNHNS while CDR2 is SASEGT. The immunoSEQ Assay, a bias-controlled multiplex PCR, was used to amplify TCRbeta CDR3 regions from genomic DNA. Regarding the original processing steps: The number of nucleated cells in each sample was estimated by amplification of reference gene primers within the assay. Sequence reads were collapsed and filtered to measure the absolute abundance of every unique TCRbeta CDR3 rearrangement. For each sample, productive Simpson clonality was calculated by taking the square root of Simpson's diversity index across productive rearrangements. Not all clones reach the TCRdb copy of this immuneACCESS table, which keeps in-frame sequences only. Checked studies attribute under half of the gap to unresolved V genes and leave the rest unexplained. V and J calls and clone size are copied from that table; D and trimming were computed from the DNA. The sample table contains around 100,000 clones; only one count was recorded for roughly nine tenths of them. The ten most abundant clones make up 5% to 6% of the sample.

The chain joins TRBV6-1 to TRBJ2-1; a tentative D match to TRBD2 spans 6 bases. This receptor was identified in a man aged 45-65 years with acute or convalescent COVID-19. Sequencing was done on a sample of peripheral blood. The DNA is TGTGCCAGCAGTGACTATTATAGCGGTAGCTCCTACAATGAGCAGTTCTTC. The translation is CASSDYYSGSSYNEQFF.